This TCR beta chain emerged from a study of cytomegalovirus exposure and HLA in healthy donors. The PCR made use of 60 Vbeta and 13 Jbeta primers. The repertoire was sequenced with immunoSEQ multiplex PCR; TCRdb's copy has only in-frame clones and lacks some. The sample spans tens of thousands of clones; the ten largest clones claim roughly 5%. The germline CDR1 and CDR2 sequences are LGHNT and FRNRAP. V shed 1 base and J 7 bases; nucleotides not matched to a gene: 7. The CDR3 is made up of 16 amino acids. This chain links TRBV12-5 with TRBJ1-4, with 9 bases lining up with TRBD1. This receptor was identified in a man younger than 45 in good health and CMV-seropositive. Input material: PBMCs. The CDR3 reads CASGLGGTGRGEKLFF. DNA of the CDR3: TGTGCTAGTGGTTTGGGCGGGACAGGGCGCGGTGAAAAACTGTTTTTT.